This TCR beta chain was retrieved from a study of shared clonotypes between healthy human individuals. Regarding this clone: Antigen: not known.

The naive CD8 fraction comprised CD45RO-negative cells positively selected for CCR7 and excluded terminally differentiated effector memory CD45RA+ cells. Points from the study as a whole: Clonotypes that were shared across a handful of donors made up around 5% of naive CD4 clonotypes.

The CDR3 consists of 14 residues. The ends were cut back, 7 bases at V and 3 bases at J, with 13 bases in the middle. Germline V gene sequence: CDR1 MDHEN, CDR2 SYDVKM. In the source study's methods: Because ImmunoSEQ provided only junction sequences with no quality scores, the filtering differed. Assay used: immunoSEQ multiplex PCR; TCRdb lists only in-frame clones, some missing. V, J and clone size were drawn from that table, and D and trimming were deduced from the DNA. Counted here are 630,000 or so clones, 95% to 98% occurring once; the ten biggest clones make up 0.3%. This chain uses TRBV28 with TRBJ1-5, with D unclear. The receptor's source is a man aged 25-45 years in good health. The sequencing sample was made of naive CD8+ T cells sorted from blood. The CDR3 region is CASKDGIVNQPQHF. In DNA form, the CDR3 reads TGTGCCAGCAAAGACGGAATAGTCAATCAGCCCCAGCATTTT.